This T cell receptor (beta chain) comes out of a study of cytomegalovirus exposure and HLA in healthy donors. Overall study findings and caveats: A later analysis linked a missense DCLRE1C variant to TCR beta V- and J-gene trimming. Researchers catalogued approximately 160 TCR beta chains as cytomegalovirus-associated. Across donors, presence/absence analyses took sequencing depth to be roughly uniform.

All the people who gave samples were healthy bone marrow donors. Comment on this clone: The antigen is not known.

With V trimmed by 5 bases and J by 11 bases, 6 bases remained unmatched. The CDR3 covers 11 residues. The germline CDR1 and CDR2 sequences are DFQATT and SNEGSKA (reference sequence). The PCR contained 60 Vbeta and 13 Jbeta primers. Libraries were prepared by immunoSEQ multiplex PCR; TCRdb keeps only in-frame clonotypes and omits some of them. The table has about 130,000 clones, roughly three quarters seen once. The sample was PBMCs. The chain links TRBV20-1 to TRBJ2-3; 8 bases align to TRBD1. The receptor was isolated from a man aged 30 to 39 in good health and CMV-seropositive. In DNA form, the CDR3 reads TGCAGTGCTGGACAGGGCTTTAAGCAGTATTTT. It translates to CSAGQGFKQYF.